These 11 T cell receptor beta chains were all obtained from the same sample, sequenced in a study of early T cells in non-severe SARS-CoV-2 infection. TCRdb called the 5' RACE reads again in MiXCR, with one record for every CDR3 protein. The repertoire includes more than 75,000 distinct CDR3 sequences, 13% of them detected once, and about 6% sits in the top ten. Source material: whole blood. These receptors all come from an adult who was a healthcare worker with PCR-confirmed SARS-CoV-2 infection or an uninfected control (not recorded which).

The V and J genes are TRBV28 and TRBJ2-1; D may be TRBD2 (6 bases). Trimming pared 6 bases from V and 3 bases from J, leaving 18 bases between. The germline gives CDR1 MDHEN, CDR2 SYDVKM. This CDR3 comprises 16 residues. The CDR3 nucleotides read TGTGCCAGCAGCACAGCAAAGCGGGTTTACTACAATGAGCAGTTCTTC. Translated, it gives CASSTAKRVYYNEQFF. The variable domain in full, completed from reference TRBV28 and TRBJ2-1, reads DVKVTQSSRYLVKRTGEKVFLECVQDMDHENMFWYRQDPGLGLRLIYFSYDVKMKEKGDIPEGYSVSREKKERFSLILESASTNQTSMYLCASSTAKRVYYNEQFFGPGTRLTVL.

The sample holds many counts of this clonotype. The rearrangement uses TRBV11-3 and TRBJ1-1, with D possibly being TRBD1 (5 bases). The CDR3 is made up of 14 amino acids. The germline V gene encodes CDR1 SGHNT and CDR2 YENEEA. V lost 5 bases and J lost 1, with 11 bases in between. The DNA for the CDR3 is TGTGCCAGCAGCCCAGGCGGACAGAACACTGAAGCTTTCTTT. Translated: CASSPGGQNTEAFF.

The CDR3 region has the DNA TGTGCCAGCAGACGACTAGGCACAGATACGCAGTATTTT. It yields the protein CASRRLGTDTQYF. The rearrangement uses TRBV27 and TRBJ2-3, with D possibly matching TRBD2 (6 bases). Germline CDR1 and CDR2: MNHEY and SMNVEV (reference sequence). The CDR3 consists of 13 residues. Trimming removed 6 bases at V and 1 base at J, with 8 bases between.

This clonotype turned up a few times. The chain couples TRBV28 to TRBJ2-6, with D uncertain. Germline CDR1 reads MDHEN; CDR2 reads SYDVKM. V lost 8 bases to trimming and J lost 0 bases, with 8 bases between them. The CDR3 loop spans 14 amino acids. The CDR3 loop is CASLPLSGANVLTF. For the CDR3, the DNA is TGTGCCAGCCTACCGCTCTCTGGGGCCAACGTCCTGACTTTC.

The chain employs TRBV6-2 or TRBV6-3 and TRBJ2-1; no definite D call. This CDR3 comprises 13 residues. Between the trimmed V and J ends, which lost 3 bases and 9 bases, there was a span of 12 bases. The germline gives CDR1 MNHEY, CDR2 SVGEGT. Here the CDR3 DNA reads TGTGCCAGCAGTTATGGCAGGACGAGTGAGCAGTTCTTC. Its translation is CASSYGRTSEQFF.

This clonotype was found many times. The rearrangement links TRBV28 to TRBJ2-7; D gene uncertain. CDR3 length equals 11 residues. Trimming removed 4 bases at V and 2 bases at J, with 3 bases between. Germline assignment: CDR1 MDHEN and CDR2 SYDVKM. In DNA form, the CDR3 reads TGTGCCAGCAGTTCCCCCTACGAGCAGTACTTC. This codes for CASSSPYEQYF.

This clonotype has just a few counts. The chain joins TRBV3-1 to TRBJ2-7; perhaps D is TRBD1 or TRBD2 (5 bases each). The germline V gene encodes CDR1 LGHDT and CDR2 YNNKEL (reference sequence). The length of the CDR3 is 14 residues. V lost 1 base and J 5 bases, leaving 12 bases between the germline ends. The CDR3 here is CASSQGGRGHEQYF. Here the CDR3 DNA reads TGTGCCAGCAGCCAAGGGGGTCGGGGCCACGAGCAGTACTTC.

The chain links TRBV20-1 to TRBJ2-1; 7 bases are a match to TRBD1. The length of the CDR3 is 13 residues. J lost 6 bases, V lost 6 bases, and 8 bases had no gene match. Germline values: CDR1 DFQATT, CDR2 SNEGSKA (reference sequence). The DNA of the CDR3 is TGCAGTGCCCTAGAGGGGGCTATCAATGAGCAGTTCTTC. Translated, it gives CSALEGAINEQFF.

The V and J genes are TRBV5-1 and TRBJ2-5; D is unclear. The CDR3 extends over 15 amino acids. V shed 4 bases and J shed 3 bases, with 16 bases lying between them. Germline V gene data show CDR1 as SGHRS and CDR2 as YFSETQ. The DNA of the CDR3 is TGCGCCAGCAGCGCAGGAACCCCCCCCGAAGAGACCCAGTACTTC. It encodes CASSAGTPPEETQYF.

This clonotype was seen many times. V is TRBV20-1 and J is TRBJ1-1; D call uncertain. The ends were cut back, 2 bases at V and 0 bases at J, with 7 bases in the middle. The CDR3 runs 13 residues. Germline V gives CDR1 DFQATT, CDR2 SNEGSKA (reference sequence). Here the CDR3 reads CSARPVMNTEAFF. The CDR3 DNA reads as TGCAGTGCTAGACCGGTGATGAACACTGAAGCTTTCTTT.

This clonotype was counted at least ten times. The V gene is TRBV3-1, the J gene TRBJ2-7, with TRBD1 matching 9 bases. V was clipped by 0 bases and J by 7 bases; unmatched bases: 13. Germline CDR1 and CDR2: LGHDT and YNNKEL (reference sequence). The CDR3 extends over 17 amino acids. CDR3 in DNA: TGTGCCAGCAGCCAAGAAAAGGGACAGGGATTTGTTTGGGAGCAGTACTTC. Translating gives CASSQEKGQGFVWEQYF.